A selection of T cell receptor beta chains follows, all from one sample in a study of T cells in Graves' hyperthyroidism and ophthalmopathy. TCRdb reanalysed the multiplex PCR reads using MiXCR and keeps one entry per CDR3 protein. Of roughly 360,000 distinct CDR3 sequences listed, around an eighth were seen once; the top ten hold around 21%. The specimen sequenced was blood. The receptor set was obtained from a man younger than 45 with Graves' hyperthyroidism that later progressed to Graves' ophthalmopathy. CDR3s include the opening cysteine and the closing phenylalanine or tryptophan. The D gene is left open where the match is weak. Expanded clones are given a class, and other clones once, few, many or no size at all.

>few|TRBV12-3/TRBV12-4|-|TRBJ2-5
TGTGCCAGCAGCGCCCGAGGGACTTCGTACCAAGAGACCCAGTACTTC
CASSARGTSYQETQYF
>few|TRBV18|TRBD1|TRBJ1-1
TGTGCCAGCTCACCGCAGACAGGGTGGAACACTGAAGCTTTCTTT
CASSPQTGWNTEAFF
>many|TRBV2|-|TRBJ1-2
TGTGCCAGCAGATACAGGGAGGTCTACACCTTC
CASRYREVYTF
>many|TRBV6-1|-|TRBJ1-5
TGTGCCAGCAGTGTAAAGTCGGGCAATCAGCCCCAGCATTTT
CASSVKSGNQPQHF
>many|TRBV20-1|-|TRBJ1-2
TGCAGTGCTAGAGGGCCGGGGGAGGGAGGCTACACCTTC
CSARGPGEGGYTF
>-|TRBV18|-|TRBJ2-3
TGTGCCAGCTCACGTTCGGCCAGTCTTAGCACAGATACGCAGTATTTT
CASSRSASLSTDTQYF
>-|TRBV12-3/TRBV12-4|-|TRBJ2-3
TGTGCCATCCATACGCGGAATACGCAGTATTTT
CAIHTRNTQYF
>-|TRBV3-1|-|TRBJ2-3
TGTGCCAGCAGCCAAGCAGGACACTCGGAAGATACGCAGTATTTT
CASSQAGHSEDTQYF
>-|TRBV20-1|TRBD2|TRBJ2-7
TGCAGTGCTAGAGGTGGGGGGCGGGGGGGGGGGGGCTTCGAGCAGTACTTC
CSARGGGRGGGGFEQYF
>few|TRBV7-9|TRBD1|TRBJ1-4
TGTGCCAGCAGGGCCGTCGGGACAGATGAAAAACTGTTTTTT
CASRAVGTDEKLFF
>many|TRBV7-9|-|TRBJ1-5
TGTGCCAGCAGCTTAGGGACTATACGGCCCCAGCATTTT
CASSLGTIRPQHF
>many|TRBV20-1|-|TRBJ2-7
TGCAGTGCTTCCTCGGGGGCCGCCTACGAGCAGTACTTC
CSASSGAAYEQYF
>many|TRBV12-3/TRBV12-4|-|TRBJ2-1
TGTGCCAGCAGGGGCGTAGTGGGTAGCTCCTACAATGAGCAGTTCTTC
CASRGVVGSSYNEQFF
>few|TRBV12-3/TRBV12-4|-|TRBJ2-3
TGTGCCAGCAGTTTAGGGGGGGGGCCGGTAACAGATACGCAGTATTTT
CASSLGGGPVTDTQYF
>many|TRBV6-1|-|TRBJ1-1
TGTGCCAGCATCCTGACAGTTGAAGCTTTCTTT
CASILTVEAFF
>many|TRBV12-3/TRBV12-4|TRBD1|TRBJ1-1
TGTGCCAGCACCCTGACAGGGACCAGGAGCGCTTTCTTT
CASTLTGTRSAFF
>many|TRBV11-2|-|TRBJ2-3
TGTGCCAGCAGCTCCAGGGCGGCTAGCACAGATACGCAGTATTTT
CASSSRAASTDTQYF
>few|TRBV10-2|-|TRBJ2-3
TGCGCCAGCAGTGAGTGGGGGCCCACCGGAGATACGCAGTATTTT
CASSEWGPTGDTQYF
>few|TRBV29-1|TRBD2|TRBJ2-7
TGCAGCGTTGGGCCGGGAGGCGAGCAGTACTTC
CSVGPGGEQYF
>once|TRBV7-9|-|TRBJ1-2
TGTGCCAGCGGACTTCCTAACTATGGCTACACCTTC
CASGLPNYGYTF
>many|TRBV6-2/TRBV6-3|-|TRBJ2-6
TGTGCCAGCAGTTTCGACTCTGGGGCCAACGTCCTGACTTTC
CASSFDSGANVLTF
>many|TRBV3-1|-|TRBJ1-2
TGTGCCAGCAGCCGGAGACATGACTATGGCTACACCTTC
CASSRRHDYGYTF
>many|TRBV20-1|-|TRBJ2-4
TGCAGTGCTAGGGGCCGCATTCAGTACTTC
CSARGRIQYF
>many|TRBV10-3|TRBD1|TRBJ1-1
TGTGCCACCAGACAGGGCCAGGCCCCTGAAGCTTTCTTT
CATRQGQAPEAFF
>many|TRBV28|TRBD1|TRBJ1-1
TGTGCCAGCAGTATAGGGACAGGGGAAACTGAAGCTTTCTTT
CASSIGTGETEAFF
>many|TRBV12-3/TRBV12-4|-|TRBJ1-1
TGTGCCAGCAGTTTGAGTATAGAAGCTTTCTTT
CASSLSIEAFF
>many|TRBV2|TRBD2|TRBJ2-1
TGTGCCAGCGGGGGACTAGAGACCTACAATGAGCAGTTCTTC
CASGGLETYNEQFF
>many|TRBV28|TRBD1|TRBJ2-6
TGTGCCAGCAGTTTACCTACAGGGGGCTCTGGGGCCAACGTCCTGACTTTC
CASSLPTGGSGANVLTF
>few|TRBV7-9|TRBD1|TRBJ1-5
TGTGCCAGCAGTCTGGACAGGGGGAAGGGTCAGCCCCAGCATTTT
CASSLDRGKGQPQHF
>many|TRBV3-1|-|TRBJ2-3
TGTGCCAGCAGCCAAGATGGAGTGAGACTGGGCGCAGATACGCAGTATTTT
CASSQDGVRLGADTQYF
>many|TRBV9|-|TRBJ1-2
TGTGCCAGCAGCGTCACAGACTTCTATGGCTACACCTTC
CASSVTDFYGYTF
>-|TRBV5-4|-|TRBJ2-6
TGTGCCAGCATGGCGGCCTCTGGGGCCAACGTCCTGACTTTC
CASMAASGANVLTF
>many|TRBV12-3/TRBV12-4|TRBD2|TRBJ2-1
TGTGCCAGTTCGAGTGCGACTAGCGGGGGGGCTTATGAGCAGTTCTTC
CASSSATSGGAYEQFF